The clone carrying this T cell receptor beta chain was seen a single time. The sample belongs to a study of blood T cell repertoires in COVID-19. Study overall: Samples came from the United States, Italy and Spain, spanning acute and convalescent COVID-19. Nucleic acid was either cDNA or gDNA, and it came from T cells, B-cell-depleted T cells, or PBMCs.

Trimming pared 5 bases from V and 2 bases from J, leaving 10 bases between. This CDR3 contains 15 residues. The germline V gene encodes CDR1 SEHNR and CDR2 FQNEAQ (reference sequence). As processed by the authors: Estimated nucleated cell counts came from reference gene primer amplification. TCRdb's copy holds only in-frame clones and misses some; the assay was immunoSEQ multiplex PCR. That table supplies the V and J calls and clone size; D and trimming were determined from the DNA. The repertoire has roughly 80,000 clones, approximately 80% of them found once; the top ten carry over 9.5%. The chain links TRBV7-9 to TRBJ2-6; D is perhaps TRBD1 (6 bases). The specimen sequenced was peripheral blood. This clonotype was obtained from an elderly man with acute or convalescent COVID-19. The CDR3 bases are TGTGCCAGCAGCCTCCACAGGGCTGGGGCCAACGTCCTGACTTTC. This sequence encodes CASSLHRAGANVLTF. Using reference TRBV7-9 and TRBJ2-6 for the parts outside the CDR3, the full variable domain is DTGVSQNPRHKITKRGQNVTFRCDPISEHNRLYWYRQTLGQGPEFLTYFQNEAQLEKSRLLSDRFSAERPKGSFSTLEIQRTEQGDSAMYLCASSLHRAGANVLTFGAGSRLTVL.